Listed below are T cell receptor beta chains from one sample, sequenced in a study of T cells in localized non-small cell lung cancer. Sequencing used immunoSEQ multiplex PCR; TCRdb keeps in-frame clones, though not all of them. The sample records roughly 14,000 clones, around 87% being singletons. The material was peripheral blood mononuclear cells, obtained before any cancer treatment. The receptors derive from a male donor older than 55 with stage II lung adenocarcinoma. CDR3s include the opening cysteine and the closing phenylalanine or tryptophan. A D gene is named only where the DNA matches it firmly. Clone size is stated in some rows and not others, as once, few, many or a class when expanded.

cdr3_length	v_call	d_call	j_call	clone_size	cdr3_nt	cdr3_aa
16	TRBV14	-	TRBJ1-1	-	TGTGCCAGCAGCCAAGATCTGGGGACGGCGAACACTGAAGCTTTCTTT	CASSQDLGTANTEAFF
15	TRBV29-1	TRBD2	TRBJ2-5	-	TGCAGCGTTGAACCCGCTAGCGGGCGGCAAGAGGCCCAGTACTTC	CSVEPASGRQEAQYF
16	TRBV28	TRBD1	TRBJ2-6	-	TGTGCCAGCAGTCCTCACAGGGGATCTGGGGCCAACGTCCTGACTTTC	CASSPHRGSGANVLTF
15	TRBV6-6	TRBD2	TRBJ2-1	-	TGTGCCAGCAGCTCTAGCGGGAGGGCTTACAATGAGCAGTTCTTC	CASSSSGRAYNEQFF
14	TRBV19	-	TRBJ1-5	-	TGTGCCTCGGGGGGTATAGGTAGCAATCAGCCCCAGCATTTT	CASGGIGSNQPQHF
14	TRBV19	TRBD1	TRBJ2-7	-	TGTGCCAGTAGTATGTCAGGGGGCGCGGCCGAGCAGTACTTC	CASSMSGGAAEQYF
13	TRBV5-6	-	TRBJ1-1	-	TGTGCCAGCAGTTATGACGGGAACACTGAAGCTTTCTTT	CASSYDGNTEAFF
13	TRBV25-1	-	TRBJ1-4	-	TGTGCCAGCAGTGGTGAGGGTAATGAAAAACTGTTTTTT	CASSGEGNEKLFF
14	TRBV25-1	-	TRBJ1-5	-	TGTGCCAGCAGTGAATATGGGGGCAATCAGCCCCAGCATTTT	CASSEYGGNQPQHF
15	TRBV9	-	TRBJ1-1	few	TGTGCCAGCAGCGTACGAGGCAACCCGAACACTGAAGCTTTCTTT	CASSVRGNPNTEAFF
19	TRBV9	TRBD2	TRBJ2-3	-	TGTGCCCCTAAACCGAGCGGGAGGGCCCTCCGGACACCCACAGATACGCAGTATTTT	CAPKPSGRALRTPTDTQYF
19	TRBV13	TRBD2	TRBJ2-7	-	TGTGCCAGCACCCTACGCTGGACTAGCGGATCTTTATCCTCCTACGAGCAGTACTTC	CASTLRWTSGSLSSYEQYF
14	TRBV9	-	TRBJ2-2	-	TGTGCCAGCAGCGTAGGGCGGCACACCGGGGAGCTGTTTTTT	CASSVGRHTGELFF
14	TRBV30	TRBD1	TRBJ1-1	-	TGTGCCTGGGGGGGGACAGGGTTGAACACTGAAGCTTTCTTT	CAWGGTGLNTEAFF
15	TRBV9	TRBD2	TRBJ2-7	-	TGTGCCAGCAGCTCACTAGCGGGAGGACCTCTCGAGCAGTACTTC	CASSSLAGGPLEQYF
17	TRBV2	-	TRBJ1-1	-	TGTGCCAGCAGTGATCCAACAGGGACCAGTAAGGTGACTGAAGCTTTCTTT	CASSDPTGTSKVTEAFF
14	TRBV7-9	-	TRBJ2-1	-	TGTGCCAGCAGCTCCACCGGGCCTTACAATGAGCAGTTCTTC	CASSSTGPYNEQFF
15	TRBV5-4	-	TRBJ1-4	-	TGTGCCAGCTCACAAGGACAGCTAAAGGGTGAAAAACTGTTTTTT	CASSQGQLKGEKLFF
14	TRBV5-6	-	TRBJ2-7	-	TGTGCCAGCAGCTTGACAGGGCCCACCTACGAGCAGTACTTC	CASSLTGPTYEQYF
15	TRBV10-1	-	TRBJ2-5	-	TGCGCCAGCGCGGCGGGGAAGGGACTCGGGGAGACCCAGTACTTC	CASAAGKGLGETQYF
15	TRBV19	-	TRBJ1-1	-	TGTGCCAGTAGTATGGCGGGGGCATCGAACACTGAAGCTTTCTTT	CASSMAGASNTEAFF
13	TRBV7-3	-	TRBJ2-2	-	TGTGCCAGCTCCCCGGGAAACACCGGGGAGCTGTTTTTT	CASSPGNTGELFF
14	TRBV14	TRBD1	TRBJ2-7	-	TGTGCCAGCAGTCCAGGGGGCGCAAGGTACGAGCAGTATTTC	CASSPGGARYEQYF